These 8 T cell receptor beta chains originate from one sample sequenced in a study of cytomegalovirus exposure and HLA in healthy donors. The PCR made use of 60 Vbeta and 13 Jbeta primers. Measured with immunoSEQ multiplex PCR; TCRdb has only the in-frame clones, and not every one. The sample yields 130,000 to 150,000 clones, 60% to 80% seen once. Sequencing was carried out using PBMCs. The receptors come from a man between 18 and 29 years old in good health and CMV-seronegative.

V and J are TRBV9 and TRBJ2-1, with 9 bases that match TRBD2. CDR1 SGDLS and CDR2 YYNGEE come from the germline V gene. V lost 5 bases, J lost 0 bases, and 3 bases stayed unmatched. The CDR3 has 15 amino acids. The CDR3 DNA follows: TGTGCCAGCAGTGGACTAGCGCACTCCTACAATGAGCAGTTCTTC. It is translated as CASSGLAHSYNEQFF.

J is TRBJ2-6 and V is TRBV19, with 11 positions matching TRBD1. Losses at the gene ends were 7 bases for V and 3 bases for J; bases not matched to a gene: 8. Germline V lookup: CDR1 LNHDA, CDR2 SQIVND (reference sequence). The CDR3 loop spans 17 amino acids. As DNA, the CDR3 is TGTGCCAGTACCCCGGGACAGGGGGTAGGTGGGGCCAACGTCCTGACTTTC. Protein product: CASTPGQGVGGANVLTF.

CDR3 sequence reads: CSASPYGYTF. The CDR3 DNA follows: TGCAGTGCCAGTCCCTATGGCTACACCTTC. This rearrangement joins TRBV20-1 to TRBJ1-2; D not certain. The CDR3 totals 10 residues. Germline CDR1 DFQATT, CDR2 SNEGSKA (reference sequence). Trimming removed 6 bases at V and 4 bases at J, with 6 bases between.

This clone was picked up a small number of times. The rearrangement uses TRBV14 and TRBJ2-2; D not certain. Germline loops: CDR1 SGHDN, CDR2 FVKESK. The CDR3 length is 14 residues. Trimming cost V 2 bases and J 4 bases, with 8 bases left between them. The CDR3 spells CASSQNYGTGELFF. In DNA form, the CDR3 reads TGTGCCAGCAGCCAAAACTACGGCACCGGGGAGCTGTTTTTT.

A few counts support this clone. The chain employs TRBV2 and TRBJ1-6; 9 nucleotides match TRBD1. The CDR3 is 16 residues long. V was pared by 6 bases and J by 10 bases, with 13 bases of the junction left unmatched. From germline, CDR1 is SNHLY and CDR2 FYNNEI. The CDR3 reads CASRASGQGIRSPLHF. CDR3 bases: TGTGCCAGCAGGGCCTCGGGACAGGGCATCAGATCACCCCTCCACTTT.

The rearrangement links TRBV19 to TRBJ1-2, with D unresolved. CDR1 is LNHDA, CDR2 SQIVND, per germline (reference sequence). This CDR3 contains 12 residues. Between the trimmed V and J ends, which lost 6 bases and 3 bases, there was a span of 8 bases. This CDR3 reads CASSPGDYGYTF. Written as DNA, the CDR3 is TGTGCCAGTAGCCCCGGGGACTATGGCTACACCTTC. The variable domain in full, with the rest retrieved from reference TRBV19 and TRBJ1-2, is DGGITQSPKYLFRKEGQNVTLSCEQNLNHDAMYWYRQDPGQGLRLIYYSQIVNDFQKGDIAEGYSVSREKKESFPLTVTSAQKNPTAFYLCASSPGDYGYTFGSGTRLTVV.

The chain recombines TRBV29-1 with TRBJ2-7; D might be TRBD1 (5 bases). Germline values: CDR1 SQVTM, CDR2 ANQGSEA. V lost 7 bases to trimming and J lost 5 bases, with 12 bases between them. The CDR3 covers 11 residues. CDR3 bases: TGCAGCGCCCACTCAGGGAACGAGCAGTACTTC. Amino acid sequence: CSAHSGNEQYF.

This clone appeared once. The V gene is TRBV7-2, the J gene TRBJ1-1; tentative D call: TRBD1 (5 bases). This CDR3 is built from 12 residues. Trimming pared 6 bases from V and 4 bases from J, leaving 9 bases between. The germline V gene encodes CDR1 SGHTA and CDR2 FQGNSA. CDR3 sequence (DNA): TGTGCCAGCAGGGGGCCAGGCACTGAAGCTTTCTTT. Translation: CASRGPGTEAFF.